This TCR beta chain was found in a study of beta chain features in type 1 diabetes. Study-level points and caveats: Lower insertion and higher deletion counts appeared at VDJ junctions in type 1 diabetes patients. Within each of all four CD4+ subsets, Type 1 diabetes patients had TCRB CDR3s that were moderately but significantly shorter.

CD45RO/CCR7/CD25/CD127/CD95/CD27 staining was used to isolate CD4+ naive, central memory, regulatory and stem cell-like memory cells by sorting. Per germline, CDR1 SNHLY and CDR2 FYNNEI. V lost 2 bases and J lost 0, with 6 bases in between. This CDR3 contains 14 residues. As every portion of the isolated RNA was reverse transcribed, the sequencing read expressed TCRB transcripts. Naive, central memory and regulatory T cell samples averaged about 3.57 million reads. TCRdb's copy holds only in-frame clones and misses some; the assay was immunoSEQ multiplex PCR. This sample has hundreds of thousands of clones, with around 10% found just once. Worth noting for this clone: The antigen is unknown. Additional DNA sequences in this sample encode the identical CDR3.

The source material was naive CD4+ T cells from blood. This rearrangement joins TRBV2 to TRBJ2-3; D remains unclear. The TCR comes from a woman aged 18 to 35 in good health. The CDR3 protein is CASSEQGSTDTQYF. CDR3 nucleotide sequence: TGTGCCAGCAGTGAACAAGGCAGCACAGATACGCAGTATTTT.